A selection of T cell receptor beta chains follows, all from one sample in a study of blood T cell repertoires in COVID-19. Profiled with immunoSEQ multiplex PCR; TCRdb holds only in-frame clones, not every one. The sample lists about 110,000 clones; roughly nine tenths were seen once. Sequencing was performed on peripheral blood. The receptors were gathered from a woman older than 75 with acute or convalescent COVID-19. Both conserved end residues are part of each CDR3. Each record gives: D gene, J gene, V gene, clone size, CDR3 protein, CDR3 DNA. D genes are given only for firm matches. A row's size may be missing; if present it is once, few, many or a size class.

d_call: NA; j_call: TRBJ2-7; v_call: TRBV24-1; clone_size: NA; cdr3_aa: CATRTYSKRGPFFLGGSYEQYF; cdr3_nt: TGTGCCACCAGAACCTACAGTAAACGAGGGCCATTTTTTCTCGGAGGATCCTACGAGCAGTACTTC
d_call: TRBD1; j_call: TRBJ2-7; v_call: TRBV28; clone_size: NA; cdr3_aa: CASSPGTGTYEQYF; cdr3_nt: TGTGCCAGCAGTCCCGGGACAGGTACCTACGAGCAGTACTTC
d_call: TRBD1; j_call: TRBJ1-2; v_call: TRBV5-1; clone_size: NA; cdr3_aa: CASSLGLGTGIIYGYTF; cdr3_nt: TGCGCCAGCAGCTTGGGGTTGGGGACAGGCATAATCTATGGCTACACCTTC
d_call: NA; j_call: TRBJ1-2; v_call: TRBV11-2; clone_size: NA; cdr3_aa: CASSATGLLGYTF; cdr3_nt: TGTGCCAGCAGCGCAACAGGGCTGCTTGGCTACACCTTC
d_call: NA; j_call: TRBJ2-5; v_call: TRBV4-3; clone_size: NA; cdr3_aa: CASSQDHTTQETQYF; cdr3_nt: TGCGCCAGCAGCCAAGATCATACTACCCAAGAGACCCAGTACTTC
d_call: TRBD1; j_call: TRBJ2-5; v_call: TRBV18; clone_size: NA; cdr3_aa: CASSPPRTGGRETQYF; cdr3_nt: TGTGCCAGCTCACCACCGAGGACAGGGGGTCGAGAGACCCAGTACTTC
d_call: TRBD1; j_call: TRBJ2-3; v_call: TRBV5-1; clone_size: NA; cdr3_aa: CASSRNPGTGGIDTQYF; cdr3_nt: TGCGCCAGCAGCCGAAATCCCGGGACAGGGGGAATAGATACGCAGTATTTT
d_call: TRBD2; j_call: TRBJ2-1; v_call: TRBV4-3; clone_size: NA; cdr3_aa: CASSQDMGLAAYNEQFF; cdr3_nt: TGCGCCAGCAGCCAAGATATGGGACTAGCGGCCTACAATGAGCAGTTCTTC
d_call: TRBD1; j_call: TRBJ1-1; v_call: TRBV6-5; clone_size: NA; cdr3_aa: CASSLTGMNTEAFF; cdr3_nt: TGTGCCAGCAGTCTGACAGGGATGAACACTGAAGCTTTCTTT
d_call: TRBD1; j_call: TRBJ2-7; v_call: TRBV28; clone_size: NA; cdr3_aa: CASSSSGQGKAYEQYF; cdr3_nt: TGTGCCAGCAGTTCATCGGGACAGGGAAAAGCCTACGAGCAGTACTTC
d_call: TRBD1; j_call: TRBJ2-7; v_call: TRBV11-3; clone_size: once; cdr3_aa: CASSPGQGASYEQYF; cdr3_nt: TGTGCCAGCAGCCCGGGACAGGGGGCATCCTACGAGCAGTACTTC
d_call: TRBD1; j_call: TRBJ1-3; v_call: TRBV7-2; clone_size: NA; cdr3_aa: CASTRQGAGNTIYF; cdr3_nt: TGTGCCAGCACCCGACAGGGGGCTGGAAACACCATATATTTT
d_call: NA; j_call: TRBJ2-5; v_call: TRBV19; clone_size: NA; cdr3_aa: CASSIEYQGLSGTQYF; cdr3_nt: TGTGCCAGTAGTATAGAGTATCAGGGATTGTCTGGGACCCAGTACTTC
d_call: NA; j_call: TRBJ2-7; v_call: TRBV2; clone_size: NA; cdr3_aa: CASSDSGTYEQYF; cdr3_nt: TGTGCCAGCAGTGACTCGGGAACCTACGAGCAGTACTTC
d_call: NA; j_call: TRBJ1-1; v_call: TRBV18; clone_size: NA; cdr3_aa: CASSHPMGRNTEAFF; cdr3_nt: TGTGCCAGCTCACATCCGATGGGGCGGAACACTGAAGCTTTCTTT
d_call: TRBD1; j_call: TRBJ1-6; v_call: TRBV11-2; clone_size: NA; cdr3_aa: CASSGQGSNSPLHF; cdr3_nt: TGTGCCAGCAGTGGACAGGGTAGTAATTCACCCCTCCACTTT
d_call: TRBD2; j_call: TRBJ2-1; v_call: TRBV5-1; clone_size: NA; cdr3_aa: CASSLATSGSYNEQFF; cdr3_nt: TGCGCCAGCAGCTTGGCGACTAGCGGGAGCTACAATGAGCAGTTCTTC
d_call: TRBD2; j_call: TRBJ2-1; v_call: TRBV3-1/TRBV3-2; clone_size: NA; cdr3_aa: CASSKRLAGGSSYNEQFF; cdr3_nt: TGTGCCAGCAGCAAAAGACTAGCGGGGGGGAGTTCCTACAATGAGCAGTTCTTC
d_call: TRBD2; j_call: TRBJ2-7; v_call: TRBV7-9; clone_size: NA; cdr3_aa: CASSFRGESSYEQYF; cdr3_nt: TGTGCCAGCAGCTTCCGGGGGGAAAGCTCCTACGAGCAGTACTTC
d_call: NA; j_call: TRBJ2-3; v_call: TRBV15; clone_size: NA; cdr3_aa: CATSRDPDTSTDTQYF; cdr3_nt: TGTGCCACCAGCAGAGATCCGGACACAAGCACAGATACGCAGTATTTT
d_call: TRBD2; j_call: TRBJ2-3; v_call: TRBV10-1; clone_size: NA; cdr3_aa: CASSGKRTSGGFTDTQYF; cdr3_nt: TGCGCCAGCAGTGGAAAAAGGACTAGCGGGGGATTCACAGATACGCAGTATTTT
d_call: NA; j_call: TRBJ2-2; v_call: TRBV24-1; clone_size: NA; cdr3_aa: CATSGDFPGGELFF; cdr3_nt: TGTGCCACCAGTGGGGACTTCCCGGGCGGGGAGCTGTTTTTT
d_call: TRBD2; j_call: TRBJ2-1; v_call: TRBV11-3; clone_size: few; cdr3_aa: CASSLGLAGGYNEQFF; cdr3_nt: TGTGCCAGCAGCTTAGGTCTGGCGGGGGGATACAATGAGCAGTTCTTC
d_call: NA; j_call: TRBJ2-7; v_call: TRBV7-9; clone_size: few; cdr3_aa: CASSVTENQQYF; cdr3_nt: TGTGCCAGCAGCGTGACAGAAAATCAGCAGTACTTC
d_call: TRBD1; j_call: TRBJ1-4; v_call: TRBV9; clone_size: NA; cdr3_aa: CASSLTGTAEKLFF; cdr3_nt: TGTGCCAGCAGCCTGACCGGGACAGCTGAAAAACTGTTTTTT
d_call: TRBD1; j_call: TRBJ2-7; v_call: TRBV28; clone_size: NA; cdr3_aa: CATEGQGRLEQYF; cdr3_nt: TGTGCCACAGAAGGACAGGGGAGGCTCGAGCAGTACTTC
d_call: NA; j_call: TRBJ1-6; v_call: TRBV2; clone_size: NA; cdr3_aa: CASTQGGNSPLHF; cdr3_nt: TGTGCCAGCACCCAGGGAGGTAATTCACCCCTCCACTTT
d_call: TRBD1; j_call: TRBJ1-6; v_call: TRBV14; clone_size: few; cdr3_aa: CASSQSRDRSNSPLHF; cdr3_nt: TGTGCCAGCAGCCAATCCCGGGACAGGAGCAATTCACCCCTCCACTTT
d_call: NA; j_call: TRBJ1-4; v_call: TRBV30; clone_size: NA; cdr3_aa: CAWSGEWRLVF; cdr3_nt: TGTGCCTGGAGTGGAGAGTGGAGGTTGGTTTTT
d_call: TRBD1; j_call: TRBJ1-1; v_call: TRBV20-1; clone_size: NA; cdr3_aa: CSAYRGTEAFF; cdr3_nt: TGCAGTGCGTACAGGGGCACTGAAGCTTTCTTT
d_call: NA; j_call: TRBJ1-2; v_call: TRBV7-2; clone_size: NA; cdr3_aa: CASSLVGRGYTF; cdr3_nt: TGTGCCAGCAGCTTAGTTGGGAGGGGCTACACCTTC
d_call: NA; j_call: TRBJ1-2; v_call: TRBV30; clone_size: NA; cdr3_aa: CAWTLLARIYGYTF; cdr3_nt: TGTGCCTGGACGCTCCTCGCCAGAATCTATGGCTACACCTTC
d_call: NA; j_call: TRBJ2-2; v_call: TRBV5-3; clone_size: once; cdr3_aa: CARSRGENTGELFF; cdr3_nt: TGTGCCAGAAGCCGGGGAGAGAACACCGGGGAGCTGTTTTTT
d_call: TRBD2; j_call: TRBJ2-7; v_call: TRBV6-5; clone_size: NA; cdr3_aa: CASSPGLADYEQYF; cdr3_nt: TGTGCCAGCAGCCCAGGACTAGCGGATTACGAGCAGTACTTC
d_call: NA; j_call: TRBJ1-5; v_call: TRBV3-1/TRBV3-2; clone_size: NA; cdr3_aa: CASSQGFVSGNQPQHF; cdr3_nt: TGTGCCAGCAGCCAAGGTTTTGTATCTGGCAATCAGCCCCAGCATTTT
d_call: NA; j_call: TRBJ1-4; v_call: TRBV28; clone_size: NA; cdr3_aa: CASSERGGARLYILFF; cdr3_nt: TGTGCCAGCAGTGAAAGGGGGGGAGCCCGGCTGTATATACTGTTTTTT
d_call: NA; j_call: TRBJ1-1; v_call: TRBV4-3; clone_size: NA; cdr3_aa: CASSQFAGRAFF; cdr3_nt: TGCGCCAGCAGCCAATTCGCGGGGAGAGCTTTCTTT
d_call: NA; j_call: TRBJ2-2; v_call: TRBV30; clone_size: once; cdr3_aa: CAWSAQGGTGELFF; cdr3_nt: TGTGCCTGGAGTGCACAAGGGGGTACCGGGGAGCTGTTTTTT
d_call: TRBD1; j_call: TRBJ2-7; v_call: TRBV7-2; clone_size: NA; cdr3_aa: CASSRRTGGPYEQYF; cdr3_nt: TGTGCCAGCAGCCGCAGGACAGGGGGCCCCTACGAGCAGTACTTC
d_call: TRBD1; j_call: TRBJ2-7; v_call: TRBV6-2/TRBV6-3; clone_size: NA; cdr3_aa: CASSTPGQGKTQYF; cdr3_nt: TGTGCCAGCAGTACCCCGGGACAGGGTAAGACTCAGTACTTC
d_call: TRBD1; j_call: TRBJ1-1; v_call: TRBV2; clone_size: NA; cdr3_aa: CASAWTGSTEAFF; cdr3_nt: TGTGCCAGCGCCTGGACAGGGAGCACTGAAGCTTTCTTT
d_call: NA; j_call: TRBJ1-5; v_call: TRBV30; clone_size: NA; cdr3_aa: CAWSVPSILYSNQPQHF; cdr3_nt: TGTGCCTGGAGTGTACCTTCGATACTCTATAGCAATCAGCCCCAGCATTTT
d_call: TRBD1; j_call: TRBJ1-1; v_call: TRBV30; clone_size: NA; cdr3_aa: CASRDRVSTEAFF; cdr3_nt: TGTGCCTCCCGAGACAGGGTCAGCACTGAAGCTTTCTTT
d_call: TRBD2; j_call: TRBJ2-7; v_call: TRBV30; clone_size: NA; cdr3_aa: CAWSVAGVSAYEQYF; cdr3_nt: TGTGCCTGGAGTGTAGCGGGGGTTTCAGCCTACGAGCAGTACTTC
d_call: NA; j_call: TRBJ1-1; v_call: TRBV9; clone_size: few; cdr3_aa: CASSVDRMNTEAFF; cdr3_nt: TGTGCCAGCAGCGTAGACAGGATGAACACTGAAGCTTTCTTT
d_call: NA; j_call: TRBJ1-1; v_call: TRBV7-9; clone_size: NA; cdr3_aa: CASSLGGDSNTEAFF; cdr3_nt: TGTGCCAGCAGCTTAGGCGGAGACTCGAACACTGAAGCTTTCTTT
d_call: TRBD2; j_call: TRBJ2-2; v_call: TRBV3-1/TRBV3-2; clone_size: NA; cdr3_aa: CASSQDAGTSSTGELFF; cdr3_nt: TGTGCCAGCAGCCAAGATGCCGGGACTAGCTCCACCGGGGAGCTGTTTTTT
d_call: TRBD1; j_call: TRBJ1-6; v_call: TRBV5-4; clone_size: NA; cdr3_aa: CASSSNPGQSNSPLHF; cdr3_nt: TGTGCCAGCAGCTCGAACCCGGGACAGAGCAATTCACCCCTCCACTTT
d_call: NA; j_call: TRBJ1-2; v_call: TRBV3-1/TRBV3-2; clone_size: NA; cdr3_aa: CASSQVQYGYTF; cdr3_nt: TGTGCCAGCAGCCAAGTCCAGTATGGCTACACCTTC
d_call: TRBD1; j_call: TRBJ1-6; v_call: TRBV30; clone_size: once; cdr3_aa: CAWRGGDREPYNSPLHF; cdr3_nt: TGTGCCTGGAGAGGGGGGGACAGGGAGCCCTATAATTCACCCCTCCACTTT
d_call: NA; j_call: TRBJ2-1; v_call: TRBV10-3; clone_size: NA; cdr3_aa: CAISLGGNEQFF; cdr3_nt: TGTGCCATCAGTCTCGGGGGAAATGAGCAGTTCTTC
d_call: TRBD2; j_call: TRBJ2-1; v_call: TRBV28; clone_size: NA; cdr3_aa: CASTLYGAGLAGGLYYNEQFF; cdr3_nt: TGTGCCAGCACCCTTTATGGGGCGGGACTAGCGGGGGGTTTATACTACAATGAGCAGTTCTTC
d_call: NA; j_call: TRBJ1-6; v_call: TRBV2; clone_size: NA; cdr3_aa: CASSEGVTPSPLHF; cdr3_nt: TGTGCCAGCAGTGAAGGAGTAACTCCATCGCCCCTCCACTTT
d_call: NA; j_call: TRBJ1-5; v_call: TRBV30; clone_size: NA; cdr3_aa: CAWSPGYSNQPQHF; cdr3_nt: TGTGCCTGGAGTCCCGGTTATAGCAATCAGCCCCAGCATTTT
d_call: NA; j_call: TRBJ1-1; v_call: TRBV4-1; clone_size: NA; cdr3_aa: CASRQGGRTEAFF; cdr3_nt: TGCGCCAGCAGACAGGGTGGACGCACTGAAGCTTTCTTT
d_call: NA; j_call: TRBJ1-2; v_call: TRBV28; clone_size: NA; cdr3_aa: CASSLTANLLQTYGYTF; cdr3_nt: TGTGCCAGCAGTTTGACAGCCAATCTTTTACAAACCTATGGCTACACCTTC
d_call: TRBD1; j_call: TRBJ1-1; v_call: TRBV4-1; clone_size: NA; cdr3_aa: CASSHQGGRQNTEAFF; cdr3_nt: TGCGCCAGCAGCCATCAGGGGGGCCGACAGAACACTGAAGCTTTCTTT
d_call: TRBD1; j_call: TRBJ1-2; v_call: TRBV27; clone_size: NA; cdr3_aa: CASSAHRGDYGYTF; cdr3_nt: TGTGCCAGCAGTGCACACAGGGGGGACTATGGCTACACCTTC
d_call: TRBD1; j_call: TRBJ2-7; v_call: TRBV5-1; clone_size: NA; cdr3_aa: CASSPGQGASYEQYF; cdr3_nt: TGCGCCAGCAGCCCTGGACAGGGGGCCTCCTACGAGCAGTACTTC